This is a list of T cell receptor beta chains from one sample in a study of Ad26.COV2.S vaccination and SARS-CoV-2 variants. Sequencing was performed with immunoSEQ multiplex PCR; in TCRdb, only in-frame clones are kept and a portion is missing. This table holds about 440,000 clones, 90% found once. This sample comprised peripheral blood, obtained in a trial of Ad26.COV2.S vaccine versus placebo. These receptors were collected from a person aged 18-60 years who received the Ad26.COV2.S COVID-19 vaccine or a placebo. Each CDR3 is given with its conserved first and last residue.

v_call: TRBV28; j_call: TRBJ1-5; cdr3_aa: CASSFLPRGVGDNQPQHF
v_call: TRBV7-9; j_call: TRBJ2-3; cdr3_aa: CASSLAGGRRTDTQYF
v_call: TRBV7-2; j_call: TRBJ1-2; cdr3_aa: CASSLGAEVGYTF
v_call: TRBV5-1; j_call: TRBJ2-7; cdr3_aa: CASSLITGSTYEQYF
v_call: TRBV11-2; j_call: TRBJ2-4; cdr3_aa: CASSLAATGYEAKNIQYF
v_call: TRBV6-4; j_call: TRBJ2-1; cdr3_aa: CASSDSRQGRAQFF
v_call: TRBV6-2/TRBV6-3; j_call: TRBJ2-7; cdr3_aa: CASSSGLAGVPNF
v_call: TRBV27; j_call: TRBJ1-6; cdr3_aa: CASSFSGLNSPLHF
v_call: TRBV5-8; j_call: TRBJ2-1; cdr3_aa: CASSLYGLPGSYNEQFF
v_call: TRBV28; j_call: TRBJ1-1; cdr3_aa: CASSPIGYTEAFF
v_call: TRBV27; j_call: TRBJ2-1; cdr3_aa: CASSKGAYNEQFF
v_call: TRBV28; j_call: TRBJ2-6; cdr3_aa: CASSKGLAGANVLTF
v_call: TRBV6-4; j_call: TRBJ2-1; cdr3_aa: CASRSDRSTGEQFF
v_call: TRBV9; j_call: TRBJ2-1; cdr3_aa: CASSVGSGRQWGNEQFF
v_call: TRBV4-1; j_call: TRBJ2-1; cdr3_aa: CASSQASGGYSYNEQFF
v_call: TRBV7-9; j_call: TRBJ1-1; cdr3_aa: CASSRRLGPNTEAFF